This T cell receptor beta chain came from a study of T cell changes during pregnancy in multiple sclerosis. Here immunoSEQ multiplex PCR was the method, and the copy in TCRdb shows in-frame clones only, minus some. The table has under 70,000 clones, approximately 91% seen once; the top ten hold roughly 1.4%. Germline V gene lookup returns CDR1 LNHNV and CDR2 YYDKDF (reference sequence). This CDR3 is 15 amino acids long. V lost 5 bases to trimming and J lost 1 base, with 14 bases between them. The rearrangement uses TRBV15 and TRBJ1-1; D remains unclear. The receptor's source is a female donor with multiple sclerosis, enrolled in a pregnancy study. Specimen: peripheral blood, collected in the second trimester of pregnancy. The CDR3 DNA reads TGTGCCACCAGCGTGCGGAGGTCGGGGAACACTGAAGCTTTCTTT. Protein product: CATSVRRSGNTEAFF.